A selection of T cell receptor beta chains follows, all from one sample in a study of tumor-infiltrating lymphocytes in oesophageal squamous cell carcinoma. TCRdb independently ran MiXCR on the PCR reads; one entry per CDR3 protein. The sample contains some 15,000 distinct CDR3 sequences, 50% to 55% of which appear only once. The sequenced sample consisted of esophageal tumor tissue. These receptor sequences come from a female donor with esophageal squamous cell carcinoma. CDR3s leave out the opening cysteine and the closing phenylalanine or tryptophan. D genes are given only for firm matches.

V: TRBV7-3
D: TRBD1
J: TRBJ1-1
CDR3: ASSLSRGTEAF

V: TRBV24-1
D: TRBD2
J: TRBJ2-5
CDR3: ATSDPGTSGRDQETQY

V: TRBV7-2
D: .
J: TRBJ2-5
CDR3: ASSLNEETQY

V: TRBV24-1
D: TRBD1
J: TRBJ2-3
CDR3: ATSDNPGQDHTDTQY

V: TRBV24-1
D: TRBD1
J: .
CDR3: ATSDPGQGSADTQY

V: TRBV7-9
D: .
J: TRBJ2-3
CDR3: ASSFGDHSTDTQY

V: TRBV6-1
D: TRBD1
J: TRBJ2-3
CDR3: ASRTGDTGELY

V: TRBV12-3/TRBV12-4
D: .
J: TRBJ2-1
CDR3: ASSFWTFNEQF

V: TRBV28
D: .
J: TRBJ1-6
CDR3: ASSDSWNSPLH

V: TRBV6-1
D: .
J: TRBJ2-1
CDR3: ASMGGFAGNEQF

V: TRBV6-1
D: TRBD2
J: TRBJ2-2
CDR3: ASSYSGRAVNGELF

V: TRBV5-6
D: .
J: TRBJ2-7
CDR3: ASSLDNEGTYEQY

V: TRBV2
D: .
J: TRBJ2-7
CDR3: ASVRDSYEQY

V: TRBV19
D: .
J: TRBJ2-1
CDR3: ASSLTPGSPLH

V: TRBV27
D: .
J: .
CDR3: ASSFTGLSSYEQY

V: TRBV7-6
D: TRBD2
J: .
CDR3: ASSNSGRSYEQY

V: TRBV7-2
D: .
J: .
CDR3: ASSSNPDSPSYNEQF

V: TRBV27
D: .
J: TRBJ2-1
CDR3: ASSLSAAPYNEQF

V: TRBV7-8
D: .
J: TRBJ2-7
CDR3: ASPFLRSYNEQY

V: TRBV7-9
D: TRBD2
J: TRBJ2-5
CDR3: ASRKTSAQETQY

V: TRBV27
D: .
J: TRBJ2-5
CDR3: ASSPQGEQETQY

V: TRBV7-8
D: .
J: TRBJ2-1
CDR3: ASSHPTSNEDNEQF

V: TRBV7-6
D: .
J: TRBJ2-1
CDR3: ASSLVQGTPYNEQF

V: TRBV9
D: .
J: TRBJ1-1
CDR3: ASSVDPMGNTEAF

V: TRBV6-1
D: TRBD1
J: TRBJ2-5
CDR3: AISPGTGIETQY

V: TRBV6-2/TRBV6-3
D: TRBD1
J: .
CDR3: ASSKRQGVTEAF

V: TRBV10-3
D: .
J: TRBJ1-6
CDR3: AIRGSGQGGGSPLH

V: TRBV19
D: .
J: TRBJ1-6
CDR3: ASSISWGNSPLH

V: TRBV6-1
D: .
J: TRBJ2-7
CDR3: ASSPGQIYEQY

V: TRBV7-3
D: TRBD2
J: TRBJ2-1
CDR3: ASSPMGGVHLESYNEQF

V: TRBV28
D: TRBD2
J: TRBJ2-3
CDR3: ASSLAGGPSTDTQY

V: TRBV7-2
D: TRBD2
J: .
CDR3: ASSLALSSGSIGYEQY

V: TRBV10-3
D: .
J: .
CDR3: AISEMTPSYEQY

V: TRBV20-1
D: TRBD2
J: TRBJ2-5
CDR3: SALGLAGSN

V: TRBV7-9
D: TRBD2
J: TRBJ2-1
CDR3: ASSSIPGLEEQF

V: TRBV7-2
D: TRBD1
J: TRBJ1-2
CDR3: ASSLGPGGLLRYGYT

V: TRBV7-8
D: TRBD1
J: .
CDR3: ASSLAQGGAEQY

V: TRBV7-1
D: .
J: TRBJ2-3
CDR3: ASSPQGRGRYGTQY

V: TRBV7-2
D: .
J: TRBJ1-6
CDR3: ASSLEDYS

V: TRBV24-1
D: .
J: TRBJ2-1
CDR3: ATSTGTGSYNEQF

V: TRBV7-3
D: TRBD2
J: .
CDR3: AGSYGLAGYNEQF

V: TRBV6-1
D: .
J: TRBJ2-7
CDR3: ASSEPRPNEQY

V: TRBV7-3
D: .
J: TRBJ2-1
CDR3: ASSFFPYNEQF

V: TRBV7-9
D: TRBD2
J: TRBJ2-1
CDR3: ASSSPSGRGVVGQF

V: TRBV7-8
D: TRBD2
J: TRBJ2-6
CDR3: ASSLRGLDFTGANVLT

V: TRBV11-2
D: .
J: TRBJ2-7
CDR3: ASSLGGPTEQY

V: TRBV28
D: .
J: .
CDR3: ASSLWLANEQF

V: TRBV7-2
D: TRBD1
J: .
CDR3: ASSRTGGYGYT

V: TRBV7-2
D: .
J: TRBJ2-5
CDR3: ASSFTGTSQETQY

V: TRBV12-3/TRBV12-4
D: TRBD1
J: .
CDR3: ASSLTGGIQETQY

V: TRBV5-4
D: TRBD2
J: TRBJ2-7
CDR3: ASSRSGGNSYNEQY

V: TRBV7-9
D: .
J: .
CDR3: ASSLVGSGWSSYNEQF

V: TRBV7-9
D: TRBD2
J: TRBJ2-1
CDR3: ASSLGEGLGEQF